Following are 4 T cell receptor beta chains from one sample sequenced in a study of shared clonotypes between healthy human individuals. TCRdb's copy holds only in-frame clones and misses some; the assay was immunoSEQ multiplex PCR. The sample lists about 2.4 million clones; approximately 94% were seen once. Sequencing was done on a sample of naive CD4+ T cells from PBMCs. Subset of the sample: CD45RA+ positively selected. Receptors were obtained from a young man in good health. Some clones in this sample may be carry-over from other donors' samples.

The DNA of the CDR3 is TGTGCCAGCAGACCCGGTCCCCCCTACGAGCAGTACTTC. Its protein is CASRPGPPYEQYF. This chain uses TRBV28 with TRBJ2-7; no reliable D call. The V gene lost 6 bases and the J gene lost 2 bases, with 11 bases spanning the gap. The CDR3 contains 13 residues. Germline V gives CDR1 MDHEN, CDR2 SYDVKM.

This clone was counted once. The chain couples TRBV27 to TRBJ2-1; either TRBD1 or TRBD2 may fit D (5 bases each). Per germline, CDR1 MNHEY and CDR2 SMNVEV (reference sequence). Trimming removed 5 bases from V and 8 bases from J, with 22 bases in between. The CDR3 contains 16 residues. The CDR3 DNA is TGTGCCAGCAGTCCGACCGTCTGGGGGAGTATGGATGAGCAGTTCTTC. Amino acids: CASSPTVWGSMDEQFF.

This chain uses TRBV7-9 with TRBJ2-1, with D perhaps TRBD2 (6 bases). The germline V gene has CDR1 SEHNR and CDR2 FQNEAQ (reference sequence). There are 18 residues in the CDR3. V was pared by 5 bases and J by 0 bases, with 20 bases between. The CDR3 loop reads CASSRRPGGNSSYNEQFF. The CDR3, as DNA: TGTGCCAGCAGCCGACGGCCTGGCGGGAACAGCTCCTACAATGAGCAGTTCTTC.

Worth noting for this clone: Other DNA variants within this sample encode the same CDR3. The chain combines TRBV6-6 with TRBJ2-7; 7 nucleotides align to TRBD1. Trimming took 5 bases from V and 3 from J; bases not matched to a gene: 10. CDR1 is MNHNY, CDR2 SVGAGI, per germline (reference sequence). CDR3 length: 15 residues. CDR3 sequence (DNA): TGTGCCAGCAGTCCACCCCGGGACAGAGACTACGAGCAGTACTTC. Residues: CASSPPRDRDYEQYF.